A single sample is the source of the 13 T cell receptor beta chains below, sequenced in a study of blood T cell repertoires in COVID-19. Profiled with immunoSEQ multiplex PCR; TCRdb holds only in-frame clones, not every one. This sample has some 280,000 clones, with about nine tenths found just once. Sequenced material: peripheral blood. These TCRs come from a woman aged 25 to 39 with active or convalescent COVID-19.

This CDR3 reads CASSNTVNTEAFF. CDR3 in DNA: TGTGCCAGTAGTAACACCGTGAACACTGAAGCTTTCTTT. The chain carries TRBV19 and TRBJ1-1; D is undetermined. V lost 4 bases, J lost 0 bases, and 6 bases lay in between. Germline V gene sequence: CDR1 LNHDA, CDR2 SQIVND (reference sequence). The length of the CDR3 is 13 residues.

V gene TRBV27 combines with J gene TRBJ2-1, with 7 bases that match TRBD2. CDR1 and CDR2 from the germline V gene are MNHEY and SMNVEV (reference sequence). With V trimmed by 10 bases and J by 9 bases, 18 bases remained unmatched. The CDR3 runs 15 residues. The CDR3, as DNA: TGTGCCACCTCTGGTCGGCGGGGGAAGAGGAGTGAGCAGTTCTTC. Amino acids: CATSGRRGKRSEQFF.

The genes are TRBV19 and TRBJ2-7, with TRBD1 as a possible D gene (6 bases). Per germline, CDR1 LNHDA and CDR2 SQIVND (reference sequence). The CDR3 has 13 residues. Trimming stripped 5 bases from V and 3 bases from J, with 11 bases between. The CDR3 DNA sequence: TGTGCCAGTAGTGCTACAGGGTTCTACGAGCAGTACTTC. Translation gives CASSATGFYEQYF.

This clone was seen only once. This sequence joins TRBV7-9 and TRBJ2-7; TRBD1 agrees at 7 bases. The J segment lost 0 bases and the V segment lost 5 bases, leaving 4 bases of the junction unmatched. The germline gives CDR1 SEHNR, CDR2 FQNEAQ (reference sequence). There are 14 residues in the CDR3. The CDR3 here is CASSRDRLSYEQYF. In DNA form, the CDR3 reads TGTGCCAGCAGCCGGGACAGACTCTCCTACGAGCAGTACTTC.

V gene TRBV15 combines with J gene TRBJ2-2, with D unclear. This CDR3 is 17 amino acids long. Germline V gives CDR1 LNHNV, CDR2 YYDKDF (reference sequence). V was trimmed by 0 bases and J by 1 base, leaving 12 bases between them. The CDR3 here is CATSRDYERRNTGELFF. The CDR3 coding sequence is TGTGCCACCAGCAGAGATTATGAGCGTAGGAACACCGGGGAGCTGTTTTTT.

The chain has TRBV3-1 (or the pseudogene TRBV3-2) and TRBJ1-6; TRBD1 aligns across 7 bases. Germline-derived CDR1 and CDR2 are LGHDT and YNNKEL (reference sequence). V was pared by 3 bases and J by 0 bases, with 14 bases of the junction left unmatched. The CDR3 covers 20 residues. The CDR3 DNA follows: TGTGCCAGCAGCCACCACGCGGGACAGAGGCTTTTCTCCTATAATTCACCCCTCCACTTT. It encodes CASSHHAGQRLFSYNSPLHF.

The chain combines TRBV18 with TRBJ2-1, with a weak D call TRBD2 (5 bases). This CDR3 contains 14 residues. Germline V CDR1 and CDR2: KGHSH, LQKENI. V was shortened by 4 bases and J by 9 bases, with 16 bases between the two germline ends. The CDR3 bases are TGTGCCAGCTCACATCCGGCTTTGAGCGGTGAGCAGTTCTTC. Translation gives CASSHPALSGEQFF. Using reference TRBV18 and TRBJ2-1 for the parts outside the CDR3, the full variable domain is NAGVMQNPRHLVRRRGQEARLRCSPMKGHSHVYWYRQLPEEGLKFMVYLQKENIIDESGMPKERFSAEFPKEGPSILRIQQVVRGDSAAYFCASSHPALSGEQFFGPGTRLTVL.

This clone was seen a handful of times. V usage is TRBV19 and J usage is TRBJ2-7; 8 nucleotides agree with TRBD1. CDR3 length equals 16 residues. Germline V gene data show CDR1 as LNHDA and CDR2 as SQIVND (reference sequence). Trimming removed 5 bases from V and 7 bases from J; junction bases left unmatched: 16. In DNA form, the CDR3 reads TGTGCCAGTAGTGAGGACGGGACAGGTTCCCGGAGGGAGCAGTACTTC. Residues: CASSEDGTGSRREQYF.

CDR3 bases: TGTGCCAGCAAGATTACACAGGGTGAAGCTTTCTTT. It encodes CASKITQGEAFF. The chain uses TRBV28 and TRBJ1-1, with D possibly matching TRBD1 (6 bases). Between the trimmed V and J ends, which lost 7 bases and 7 bases, there was a span of 13 bases. Germline V gene lookup returns CDR1 MDHEN and CDR2 SYDVKM. The CDR3 loop spans 12 amino acids.

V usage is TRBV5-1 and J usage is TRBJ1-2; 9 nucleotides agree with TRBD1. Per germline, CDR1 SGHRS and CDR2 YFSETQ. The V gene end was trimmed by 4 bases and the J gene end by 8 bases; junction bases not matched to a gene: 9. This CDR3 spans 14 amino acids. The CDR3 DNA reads TGCGCCAGCAGCCAAGGACAGGGGATCGGAGGCTACACCTTC. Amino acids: CASSQGQGIGGYTF.

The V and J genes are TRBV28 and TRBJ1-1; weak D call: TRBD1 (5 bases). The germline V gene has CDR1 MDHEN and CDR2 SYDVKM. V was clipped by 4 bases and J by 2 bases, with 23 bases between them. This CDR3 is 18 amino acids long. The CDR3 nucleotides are TGTGCCAGCAGTTCCCCCGGGACTGTGGGGACCCGAAACACTGAAGCTTTCTTT. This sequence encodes CASSSPGTVGTRNTEAFF.

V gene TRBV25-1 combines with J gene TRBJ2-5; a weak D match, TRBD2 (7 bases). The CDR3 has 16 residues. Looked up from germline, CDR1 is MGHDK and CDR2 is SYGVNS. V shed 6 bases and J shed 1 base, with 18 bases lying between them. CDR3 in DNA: TGTGCCAGCAGCCCCGGCGCGGGGGCCCCCCAAGAGACCCAGTACTTC. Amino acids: CASSPGAGAPQETQYF.

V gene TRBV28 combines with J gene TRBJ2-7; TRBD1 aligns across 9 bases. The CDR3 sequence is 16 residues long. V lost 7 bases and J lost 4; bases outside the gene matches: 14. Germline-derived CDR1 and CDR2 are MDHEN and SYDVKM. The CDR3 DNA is TGTGCCAGCACCCTTTTTACAGGGGGCTTAACTTACGAGCAGTACTTC. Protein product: CASTLFTGGLTYEQYF.